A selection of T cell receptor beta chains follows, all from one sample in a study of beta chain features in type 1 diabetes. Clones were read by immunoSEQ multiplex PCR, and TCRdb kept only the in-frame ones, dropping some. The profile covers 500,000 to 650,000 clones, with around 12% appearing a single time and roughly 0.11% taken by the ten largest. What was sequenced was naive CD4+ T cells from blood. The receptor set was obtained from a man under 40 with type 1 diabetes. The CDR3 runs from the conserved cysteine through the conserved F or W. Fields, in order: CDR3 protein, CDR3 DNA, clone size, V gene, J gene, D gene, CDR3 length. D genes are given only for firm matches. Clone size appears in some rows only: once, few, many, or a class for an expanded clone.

CDR3: CASSPPTIGVSGANVLTF
DNA: TGTGCCAGCTCACCACCGACCATCGGGGTTTCCGGGGCCAACGTCCTGACTTTC
size: few
V: TRBV18
J: TRBJ2-6
D: NA
length: 18

CDR3: CASSTYTGDTEAFF
DNA: TGTGCCAGCAGCACATACACCGGGGACACTGAAGCTTTCTTT
size: few
V: TRBV11-3
J: TRBJ1-1
D: NA
length: 14

CDR3: CASSPLGASNEKLFF
DNA: TGTGCCAGCAGCCCCCTGGGGGCGTCTAATGAAAAACTGTTTTTT
size: few
V: TRBV7-9
J: TRBJ1-4
D: NA
length: 15

CDR3: CASSHPSDRGTQAFF
DNA: TGTGCCAGCAGCCATCCGTCGGACAGGGGAACTCAAGCTTTCTTT
size: few
V: TRBV4-2
J: TRBJ1-1
D: TRBD1
length: 15

CDR3: CASSYPGRSYEQYF
DNA: TGTGCCAGCAGTTACCCTGGTAGGAGCTACGAGCAGTACTTC
size: NA
V: TRBV6-5
J: TRBJ2-7
D: NA
length: 14

CDR3: CASSPSGYEQYF
DNA: TGTGCCAGCAGCCCATCAGGTTACGAGCAGTACTTC
size: NA
V: TRBV14
J: TRBJ2-7
D: NA
length: 12

CDR3: CASSQGQEGTYGYTF
DNA: TGTGCCAGCAGCCAAGGGCAGGAGGGGACCTATGGCTACACCTTC
size: NA
V: TRBV14
J: TRBJ1-2
D: NA
length: 15

CDR3: CASSVVEKSYEQYF
DNA: TGCGCCAGCAGCGTGGTGGAGAAGTCCTACGAGCAGTACTTC
size: few
V: TRBV5-1
J: TRBJ2-7
D: NA
length: 14

CDR3: CASSLEATTSNQPQHF
DNA: TGTGCCAGCAGCTTAGAAGCGACCACGAGCAATCAGCCCCAGCATTTT
size: few
V: TRBV7-9
J: TRBJ1-5
D: NA
length: 16

CDR3: CASSPRVAGASEQFF
DNA: TGTGCCAGCAGCCCCCGGGTAGCGGGGGCCAGTGAGCAGTTCTTC
size: NA
V: TRBV7-2
J: TRBJ2-1
D: TRBD2
length: 15

CDR3: CSAREGETQYF
DNA: TGCAGTGCTAGAGAGGGAGAGACCCAGTACTTC
size: NA
V: TRBV20-1
J: TRBJ2-5
D: NA
length: 11

CDR3: CASSVDRVSPLHF
DNA: TGTGCCAGCAGTGTTGACAGGGTTTCACCCCTCCACTTT
size: few
V: TRBV2
J: TRBJ1-6
D: TRBD1
length: 13

CDR3: CASSLEGLHNFF
DNA: TGCGCCAGCAGCTTGGAGGGACTCCACAATTTCTTC
size: few
V: TRBV5-1
J: TRBJ2-1
D: NA
length: 12